The sequence of this T cell receptor (beta chain) was determined in a study of cytomegalovirus exposure and HLA in healthy donors. Primers for the PCR totalled 60 Vbeta and 13 Jbeta. TCRdb's table, derived via immunoSEQ multiplex PCR, lists solely in-frame clones and lacks some. Of some 90,000 clones listed, approximately 80% were seen once; the top ten hold about 4.4%. The trim removed 8 bases at V and 5 bases at J, leaving 8 bases unmatched. This CDR3 region has 14 residues. Germline CDR1 reads MGHDK; CDR2 reads SYGVNS. The TCR was taken from a woman in her sixties or seventies in good health and CMV-seropositive. The chain has TRBV25-1 and TRBJ2-1, with 8 positions matching TRBD2. The sequenced sample was PBMCs. This CDR3 is CASGSGSLHNEQFF. The CDR3, as DNA: TGTGCCAGCGGCAGCGGGAGTCTCCACAATGAGCAGTTCTTC.